The TCR beta chain under discussion was sequenced for a study of regulatory T cells in long-lasting Graves disease (dated by TCRdb to 2020 to 2022). Describing the broader study: Antithyroid drugs had been taken for less than 3 months by newly diagnosed Graves' disease patients. Persistent Graves' disease patients were compared with newly diagnosed Graves' disease patients by peripheral blood TCR sequencing and RNA sequencing. The study took place in China and was registered as a clinical trial. A total of roughly 35 samples were covered by TCR sequencing, comprising about 13 persistent and roughly 20 newly diagnosed Graves' disease patients. The paper's findings and limits, for the study overall: A larger number of public clonotypes was shared among persistent patients (about 2,700) than among newly diagnosed patients (roughly 1,000). Only peripheral blood was studied, because thyroid tissue, the primary lesion, was inaccessible. As a limitation, the authors acknowledged that the small sample size may reduce accuracy. Lower TCR Shannon entropy and fewer highly expanded clones were observed in persistent Graves' disease patients than in newly diagnosed patients, which suggested clonal expansion. Sequencing and analysis were limited to the TCR beta chain.

The sample's time point label, decoded: newly diagnosed GD, antithyroid drugs for less than 3 months. For both TCR sequencing and RNA sequencing, RNA was extracted from PBMCs in TRIzol. The diagnosis of Graves' disease was made according to American Thyroid Association guidelines. Patients for the study were recruited at an endocrinology department in Xi'an, China. Each patient gave around 9 milliliters of peripheral blood, collected in an EDTA anticoagulant tube. Ficoll Paque Plus density gradient separation was used to isolate PBMCs, and no additional T cell sorting was done. An Agilent 2100 Bioanalyzer and agarose gel were used to check RNA quality, while a NanoDrop 2000 measured RNA concentration. Libraries were built with multiplex PCR. The sequencer listed for this sample is Illumina HiSeq 4000. iRepertoire HTBI primers and Arm-PCR amplification of CDR3 regions were used to construct TCR beta libraries. PCR products were gel purified before sequencing. The original methods were these. A total of fewer than 70 TRBV and more than twelve TRBJ segments were identified across samples and were used for gene usage analysis of CDR3 amino acid clonotypes. Filtered high-quality paired reads were merged into contigs using COPE and FqMerger. BLAST was used to align contigs to IMGT TRBV, TRBD and TRBJ reference genes, with CDR3 defined following IMGT. Any clonotype with a frequency above 0.1% was classified as a highly expanded clone. Repertoire diversity was measured by Shannon entropy, and V-J evenness by the Gini coefficient. A clonotype was considered public if more than one individual shared it. TCRdb ran its own pipeline on the public reads, namely fastp trimming at Q25 and MiXCR clone calling, and kept in-frame beta chains. Every entry covers one CDR3 protein and lists the most common genes and DNA from its rows. The V and J calls reflect TCRdb's pipeline rather than the authors' work. The table for this sample lists fewer than 650,000 distinct CDR3 sequences; approximately 15% of them were counted only once. Clones ranked in the top ten supply about 17% of the sample.

This clonotype showed up many times. It has no known antigen specificity. Base qualities were left out, and no much larger clone turns up one base away. The same sample was also used in a study of T cells in Graves' hyperthyroidism and ophthalmopathy. The second source states: Graves' hyperthyroidism was defined as stable when no progression to ophthalmopathy occurred over 18 months of follow-up. Hyperthyroidism patients were aged 18 to 65 years and newly diagnosed, with disease duration of less than 2 months. The study excluded patients with uncontrolled infections, other autoimmune diseases, pregnancy or lactation. Diagnoses were established on the basis of clinical symptoms, serum thyroxine and TRAb, thyroid ultrasound, and orbital computed tomography. The first round of RT-PCR for the TCR CDR3 was performed with the HTBI primer set and the Qiagen OneStep RT-PCR kit. Most expanded thyroid clonotypes (frequency above 0.001) were also found in blood, which suggests that blood repertoires may mirror thyroid immune responses. A 13 V-J signature model separated ophthalmopathy from stable hyperthyroidism, with roughly 88% sensitivity and roughly 81% specificity in cross-validation and 80%/75% in testing. In validation, progression to ophthalmopathy was predicted by the model with 65% to 71% sensitivity and roughly 72% specificity, a median of approximately 6.5 months before onset. A discovery cohort of 95 to 100 patients, roughly 40 with Graves' ophthalmopathy and 55 to 60 with stable Graves' hyperthyroidism, was used to find distinguishing TCR V-J signatures. An independent validation cohort of around 20 hyperthyroidism patients and more than 15 patients who later progressed to ophthalmopathy tested prospective prediction of ophthalmopathy. The 75 to 100 discovery patients were randomly split 7:3 into training and test sets. The study also compared thyroid tissue and blood T-cell repertoires from over 5 Graves' hyperthyroidism patients. Following sampling, methimazole starting at 30 mg daily was given to hyperthyroidism patients, and high-dose intravenous methylprednisolone was given to ophthalmopathy patients. Libraries were constructed in a second round of multiplex PCR, after which size selection and purification were performed. Sequencing of the libraries was done on an Illumina HiSeq2000 using paired-end 100 bp reads. Raw data were processed with SOAPnuke, discarding reads with adapters, uncalled bases, mean Phred below 15, or no exact constant-primer or identifier match. COPE v1.2.5 was used to merge the high-quality paired reads, and each unique nucleotide sequence was defined as a clonotype. MiTCR v1.1 was used to align the clonotypes against IMGT TRBV, TRBD and TRBJ reference segments. The analysis was restricted to V-J combinations with a frequency above 0.0001, which together covered 99% to 99.2% of the repertoires. A TCS score was defined as the ratio of F50 (clonal expansion) to E x V (chaos), with BLOSUM62-based TCRdist applied between CDR3 peptides within each V-J. Welch's t-statistics and random forest reduced around 510 V-J features to 13, which were used in a naive Bayes classifier (R e1071). Sample size was not statistically predetermined, and blinding of investigators to group allocation was not performed. The paper reports TCR Vbeta CDR3 sequencing of 130 to 150 peripheral blood samples: under 45 ophthalmopathy, 70 to 85 hyperthyroidism and 17 progressor patients.

The sample here was peripheral blood mononuclear cells (PBMCs), taken at new diagnosis, from a patient treated with antithyroid drugs. The receptor comes from a woman aged 25 to 39 with Graves disease. Donor details come from another sample of the same person, matched by shared clones.

Read as DNA, the sequence is TGTGCCAGCTCCGGCAGGGGAGCATTGTCCTACGAGCAGTACTTC. This sequence encodes CASSGRGALSYEQYF. The chain employs TRBV7-2 and TRBJ2-7; the D gene is perhaps TRBD1, on 6 matching bases. CDR1 is given as SGHTA and CDR2 as FQGNSA, both from the germline V gene. Between the V and J ends, shortened by 8 bases and 1 base respectively, the junction contains 18 bases. The CDR3 runs 15 residues from the cysteine to the phenylalanine. Kept here is only the CDR3 DNA, which spans 45 bases and is read in frame from base 1.